The 10 T cell receptor beta chains below come from one sample, sequenced in a study of T-cell memory formation after mild COVID-19. TCRdb processed the 5' RACE reads anew with MiXCR; each CDR3 protein has one entry. The table shows 210,000 or so distinct CDR3 sequences, with 15% to 20% occurring only once. The sample consisted of PBMCs or a T cell subset sorted from them (not recorded which). The receptor set was obtained from an adult woman who had mild COVID-19 (a few samples of this study predate the infection). Cell type and time point are not known.

This clonotype was observed many times. The chain combines TRBV10-3 with TRBJ2-2, with D possibly TRBD2 on 7 matching bases. The CDR3 spans 15 residues. Trimming cost V 4 bases and J 4 bases, with 13 bases left between them. Germline lookup yields CDR1 ENHRY and CDR2 SYGVKD. Here the CDR3 reads CAISARGPPTGELFF. In nucleotides, the CDR3 is TGTGCCATCAGTGCGCGGGGGCCCCCCACCGGGGAGCTGTTTTTT.

This clonotype came up many times. The chain joins TRBV12-3 or TRBV12-4 to TRBJ2-7, with 7 bases identical to TRBD1. This CDR3 is built from 15 residues. V was pared by 3 bases and J by 1 base, with 6 bases of the junction left unmatched. The CDR3 DNA follows: TGTGCCAGCAGTTTTCGGGACAGTGGGTCCTACGAGCAGTACTTC. Translated: CASSFRDSGSYEQYF.

Ten or more counts support this clonotype. The chain joins TRBV5-1 to TRBJ1-1; D is uncertain. V lost 4 bases and J 10 bases, leaving 17 bases between the germline ends. The CDR3 is 13 residues long. CDR1 and CDR2 from the germline V gene are SGHRS and YFSETQ. The CDR3 sequence: CASSVAGGPGAFF. CDR3 coding DNA: TGCGCCAGCAGCGTCGCCGGTGGGCCTGGAGCTTTCTTT.

This clonotype was observed a handful of times. The J gene is TRBJ2-7, the V gene TRBV6-6; D may correspond to TRBD1 or TRBD2 (6 bases each). This CDR3 is 16 amino acids long. Germline V gene sequence: CDR1 MNHNY, CDR2 SVGAGI (reference sequence). Trimming left V 2 bases short and J 2 bases short, with 16 bases between. For the CDR3, the DNA is TGTGCCAGCAGTTACGGGGGTTACGGGGGCACCTACGAGCAGTACTTC. It specifies CASSYGGYGGTYEQYF.

The chain uses TRBV19 and TRBJ1-1; perhaps TRBD1 as D (6 bases). The CDR3 extends over 14 amino acids. Germline values: CDR1 LNHDA, CDR2 SQIVND (reference sequence). Trimming pared 6 bases from V and 9 bases from J, leaving 20 bases between. DNA of the CDR3: TGTGCCAGTAGCCTGGTCGGGGGCGAGGTGAAAGCTTTCTTT. Amino acids: CASSLVGGEVKAFF.

There are a few counts of this clonotype. The genes are TRBV7-2 and TRBJ2-3; D possibly corresponds to TRBD2 (5 bases). V was cut by 2 bases and J by 0 bases, with 12 bases left in between. The germline gives CDR1 SGHTA, CDR2 FQGNSA. This CDR3 comprises 16 residues. The CDR3 nucleotides are TGTGCCAGCAGCTTACGAGCGGCAAAAAGCACAGATACGCAGTATTTT. Its translation: CASSLRAAKSTDTQYF.

In its sample, this clonotype was seen a few times. This chain connects TRBV27 to TRBJ2-1; D not certain. The V end lost 4 bases, the J end lost 6 bases, and 16 bases lay between the germline ends. Germline values: CDR1 MNHEY, CDR2 SMNVEV (reference sequence). The CDR3 covers 15 residues. Here the CDR3 DNA reads TGTGCCAGCAGTTACTTGCCTATAGGCACCAATGAGCAGTTCTTC. Its protein is CASSYLPIGTNEQFF.

This clonotype has more than one count but fewer than ten. The genes are TRBV2 and TRBJ2-3, with TRBD2 as a possible D gene (6 bases). From germline, CDR1 is SNHLY and CDR2 FYNNEI. Trimming cost V 3 bases and J 2 bases, with 12 bases left between them. The CDR3 loop spans 15 amino acids. The CDR3 loop reads CASSENSGYTDTQYF. The DNA for the CDR3 is TGTGCCAGCAGTGAGAATAGCGGATACACAGATACGCAGTATTTT.

The chain combines TRBV12-3 or TRBV12-4 with TRBJ2-1, with 10 bases fitting TRBD2. This CDR3 is 15 amino acids long. Trimming at V came to 2 bases and at J to 3 bases, leaving 1 base not matched to a gene. The CDR3 bases are TGTGCCAGCAGTTTACTAGCGGGAGTCTACAATGAGCAGTTCTTC. Residues: CASSLLAGVYNEQFF.

This chain links TRBV12-3 or TRBV12-4 with TRBJ2-5, with D tentatively TRBD1 or TRBD2 (6 bases each). The CDR3 has 19 residues. Trimming removed 3 bases from V and 0 bases from J, with 23 bases in between. CDR3 residues: CASSFRGYRTDKYQETQYF. The CDR3 DNA follows: TGTGCCAGCAGTTTTCGGGGGTACCGGACAGATAAGTACCAAGAGACCCAGTACTTC.